This entry features one T cell receptor beta chain sequence. The entry originates in a study of technical replicates of blood from a handful of donors. Libraries were prepared by immunoSEQ multiplex PCR; TCRdb keeps only in-frame clonotypes and omits some of them. The table has some 60,000 clones, around 87% seen once. Germline V gene sequence: CDR1 MDHEN, CDR2 SYDVKM. This CDR3 is built from 12 residues. The junction had 3 bases not matched to a gene; V was cut back by 10 bases and J by 1 base. This receptor was obtained from a human donor in good health. Some clones in this sample may be carry-over from other donors' samples. Sequencing input: PBMCs. This rearrangement joins TRBV28 to TRBJ1-1, with 7 bases that match TRBD1. The CDR3 loop reads CAIGTANTEAFF. The CDR3, as DNA: TGTGCCATTGGGACAGCGAACACTGAAGCTTTCTTT. Combining the CDR3 with reference TRBV28 and TRBJ1-1 gives the whole variable domain DVKVTQSSRYLVKRTGEKVFLECVQDMDHENMFWYRQDPGLGLRLIYFSYDVKMKEKGDIPEGYSVSREKKERFSLILESASTNQTSMYLCAIGTANTEAFFGQGTRLTVV.